The 27 T cell receptor beta chains presented below share a single source sample, sequenced in a study of blood T cell repertoires in COVID-19. Here immunoSEQ multiplex PCR was the method, and the copy in TCRdb shows in-frame clones only, minus some. The sample lists 70,000 to 95,000 clones, 85% occurring once. Material: peripheral blood. The receptor set was obtained from a woman in her seventies with active or convalescent COVID-19.

The chain is built from TRBV10-3 and TRBJ2-1; TRBD2 matches at 9 bases. The CDR3 has 15 residues. Germline V gene data show CDR1 as ENHRY and CDR2 as SYGVKD. With 2 bases clipped from V and 5 bases from J, the junction kept 4 bases outside the gene matches. CDR3 DNA: TGTGCCATCAGTGAGGGACTAGCGCGGCACAATGAGCAGTTCTTC. This sequence encodes CAISEGLARHNEQFF.

The genes are TRBV6-5 and TRBJ1-1, with 8 positions matching TRBD1. Germline CDR1 is MNHEY and CDR2 is SVGAGI. Trimming removed 6 bases from V and 8 bases from J; junction bases left unmatched: 14. The CDR3 sequence is 15 residues long. The CDR3 sequence: CASRRDRGPLHEAFF. CDR3 nucleotide sequence: TGTGCCAGCAGGCGAGACAGGGGACCCCTCCACGAAGCTTTCTTT.

The chain links TRBV5-8 to TRBJ2-2, with 7 bases matching TRBD1. After removal of 0 bases from V and 0 bases from J, the junction contained 5 bases not matched to a gene. The germline gives CDR1 SGHTS, CDR2 YDEGEE. The CDR3 covers 17 residues. In DNA, the CDR3 is TGTGCCAGCAGCTTGGGTGGCAGGGGGTCGAACACCGGGGAGCTGTTTTTT. Its translation is CASSLGGRGSNTGELFF.

The count of this clone is one. This chain links TRBV6-4 with TRBJ1-2; TRBD1 aligns across 7 bases. Germline assignment: CDR1 MRHNA and CDR2 SNTAGT. V lost 2 bases to trimming and J lost 7 bases; unmatched junction nucleotides: 7. The CDR3 is 14 amino acids. The CDR3 sequence: CASSDGTGAPGYTF. CDR3 sequence (DNA): TGTGCCAGCAGTGACGGTACAGGGGCGCCTGGCTACACCTTC.

This clone was observed a few times. V and J are TRBV6-5 and TRBJ2-7; 9 nucleotides match TRBD1. V shed 4 bases, J shed 2 bases, and the junction held 6 bases outside the gene matches. CDR3 length: 15 amino acids. Germline-derived CDR1 and CDR2 are MNHEY and SVGAGI. In nucleotides, the CDR3 is TGTGCCAGCAGTTCCCCGGACAGGGGCCCCTACGAGCAGTACTTC. This codes for CASSSPDRGPYEQYF.

The chain is built from TRBV6-5 and TRBJ2-1, with D perhaps matching TRBD2 (6 bases). Trimming removed 2 bases at V and 4 bases at J, with 12 bases between. Germline-derived CDR1 and CDR2 are MNHEY and SVGAGI. This CDR3 spans 15 amino acids. CDR3 protein: CASSYGRGGYNEQFF. The CDR3 bases are TGTGCCAGCAGTTACGGCCGGGGAGGATACAATGAGCAGTTCTTC.

The CDR3, as DNA: TGTGCCAGCAGTCAGGGACAACGCGACGAGCAGTACTTC. It yields the protein CASSQGQRDEQYF. The chain links TRBV6-6 to TRBJ2-7; TRBD1 might be the D (6 bases). Trimming removed 5 bases from V and 5 bases from J, with 13 bases in between. CDR3 length equals 13 residues. Germline V gene lookup returns CDR1 MNHNY and CDR2 SVGAGI (reference sequence).

This chain connects TRBV5-1 to TRBJ2-2, with TRBD1 matching 8 bases. Germline V gene lookup returns CDR1 SGHRS and CDR2 YFSETQ. The ends lost 4 bases at V and 7 bases at J; junction bases unmatched: 9. The CDR3 covers 15 residues. The CDR3 DNA is TGCGCCAGCAGCCCGGGGACAGGTCGTAGCGGGGAGCTGTTTTTT. Residues: CASSPGTGRSGELFF.

The gene calls are TRBV7-2 and TRBJ2-3, with TRBD2 matching over 7 bases. J lost 0 bases, V lost 1 base, and 4 bases had no gene match. This CDR3 has 16 amino acids. Germline CDR1 SGHTA, CDR2 FQGNSA. The CDR3, as DNA: TGTGCCAGCAGCTTAGTGGGCGGGAGCAGCACAGATACGCAGTATTTT. Protein sequence: CASSLVGGSSTDTQYF.

This chain connects TRBV7-2 to TRBJ2-1, with unresolved D. Germline CDR1 is SGHTA and CDR2 is FQGNSA. This CDR3 contains 14 residues. V was trimmed by 0 bases and J by 4 bases, leaving 7 bases between them. CDR3 sequence (DNA): TGTGCCAGCAGCTTAGCCCACAGTTACAATGAGCAGTTCTTC. It specifies CASSLAHSYNEQFF.

This chain connects TRBV9 to TRBJ2-1; no definite D call. CDR3 length: 16 amino acids. V gave up 3 bases and J gave up 2 bases, with 15 bases separating them. Germline-derived CDR1 and CDR2 are SGDLS and YYNGEE. The CDR3 DNA reads as TGTGCCAGCAGCGCAGTGGAGTCGCCCACCTACAATGAGCAGTTCTTC. It translates to CASSAVESPTYNEQFF.

In this sample, this clone turned up once. V is TRBV3-1 (or the pseudogene TRBV3-2) and J is TRBJ2-1; possible D gene TRBD2, 6 bases. The CDR3 is 11 residues long. CDR1 is LGHDT and CDR2 is YNNKEL in the germline V gene (reference sequence). The V gene lost 10 bases and the J gene lost 4 bases, with 8 bases spanning the gap. The CDR3 sequence is CATGLYNEQFF. CDR3 nucleotides: TGTGCCACAGGACTATACAATGAGCAGTTCTTC.

V is TRBV9 and J is TRBJ1-5, with D unresolved. Germline V gene data show CDR1 as SGDLS and CDR2 as YYNGEE. The CDR3 is 13 amino acids. The ends were cut back, 0 bases at V and 3 bases at J, with 4 bases in the middle. CDR3 sequence reads: CASSVGNNQPQHF. CDR3 bases: TGTGCCAGCAGCGTAGGTAACAATCAGCCCCAGCATTTT.

The CDR3 DNA reads TGTGCCATCAAAGGGACAGGGGTCGAGCAGTACTTC. This encodes CAIKGTGVEQYF. This sequence joins TRBV10-3 and TRBJ2-7; 10 nucleotides agree with TRBD1. V lost 7 bases to trimming and J lost 6 bases; unmatched junction nucleotides: 3. This CDR3 spans 12 amino acids. CDR1 ENHRY and CDR2 SYGVKD come from the germline V gene.

This clone appeared once. CDR3 in DNA: TGTGCCAGCAGTTACTCCCCAACCGACAGTAACTATGGCTACACCTTC. Its translation: CASSYSPTDSNYGYTF. This sequence joins TRBV6-2 or TRBV6-3 and TRBJ1-2, with D perhaps TRBD1 (5 bases). CDR3 length: 16 amino acids. Between the trimmed V and J ends, which lost 0 bases and 1 base, there was a span of 12 bases. CDR1 is MNHEY and CDR2 is SVGEGT in the germline V gene.

This rearrangement joins TRBV7-2 to TRBJ2-2; D perhaps matches TRBD2 (6 bases). Germline loops: CDR1 SGHTA, CDR2 FQGNSA. This CDR3 contains 14 residues. V lost 2 bases and J lost 6, with 10 bases in between. CDR3 DNA: TGTGCCAGCAGCTTAAGTTCGGGGGCCGGGGAGCTGTTTTTT. It codes for CASSLSSGAGELFF.

This clone was recorded once. The rearrangement links TRBV3-1 (or the pseudogene TRBV3-2) to TRBJ1-1, with TRBD1 as a possible D gene (6 bases). The germline V and J ends were trimmed by 6 bases and 6 bases, with 14 bases remaining between them. Germline V CDR1 and CDR2: LGHDT, YNNKEL (reference sequence). The CDR3 is 13 amino acids. Written as DNA, the CDR3 is TGTGCCAGCAGTCAATCTAGGGGGTCTGAAGCTTTCTTT. It translates to CASSQSRGSEAFF.

The V gene is TRBV4-3, the J gene TRBJ2-5; TRBD2 aligns across 12 bases. Germline CDR1 reads LGHNA; CDR2 reads YSLEER. CDR3 length: 15 residues. V was pared by 4 bases and J by 4 bases, with 4 bases of the junction left unmatched. CDR3 nucleotide sequence: TGCGCCAGCAGCCCCCTAGCGGGGGGGAGAGAGACCCAGTACTTC. Translated, it gives CASSPLAGGRETQYF.

This clone has only one observation. The rearrangement uses TRBV2 and TRBJ2-2; D uncertain. CDR3 length: 13 residues. Per germline, CDR1 SNHLY and CDR2 FYNNEI. Trimming pared 5 bases from V and 6 bases from J, leaving 10 bases between. The CDR3 coding sequence is TGTGCCAGCAGTCGAGATCGAGCCGGGGAGCTGTTTTTT. Amino acid sequence: CASSRDRAGELFF.

This chain joins TRBV3-1 (or the pseudogene TRBV3-2) and TRBJ1-6, with D uncertain. From germline, CDR1 is LGHDT and CDR2 YNNKEL (reference sequence). V gave up 5 bases and J gave up 8 bases, with 16 bases separating them. The CDR3 consists of 15 residues. CDR3 in DNA: TGTGCCAGCAGCTTCTCCTCGTCAGAGGATTCACCCCTCCACTTT. This codes for CASSFSSSEDSPLHF.

The chain uses TRBV9 and TRBJ2-2; the D is unclear. The CDR3 length is 14 residues. V shed 0 bases and J shed 2 bases, with 5 bases lying between them. Germline V CDR1 and CDR2: SGDLS, YYNGEE. The CDR3 coding sequence is TGTGCCAGCAGCGTAGTTGGCAACACCGGGGAGCTGTTTTTT. Translating it yields CASSVVGNTGELFF.

This chain joins TRBV18 and TRBJ1-3; 7 nucleotides match TRBD1. V was clipped by 2 bases and J by 6 bases; unmatched bases: 4. The germline CDR1 and CDR2 sequences are KGHSH and LQKENI. The CDR3 runs 14 residues. The CDR3 bases are TGTGCCAGCTCACCAACAGGGGATCAAAACACCATATATTTT. The encoded protein is CASSPTGDQNTIYF.

This clone has just a few counts. The V call is TRBV10-3, the J call TRBJ2-7, with TRBD2 identical over 8 bases. With V trimmed by 0 bases and J by 4 bases, 14 bases remained unmatched. Germline loops: CDR1 ENHRY, CDR2 SYGVKD. The CDR3 spans 18 residues. DNA of the CDR3: TGTGCCATCAGTGAGTCGATGGTGTCTCGGGGGGGCAAATACGAGCAGTACTTC. Protein sequence: CAISESMVSRGGKYEQYF.

The chain carries TRBV5-4 and TRBJ2-3; 9 nucleotides match TRBD1. The CDR3 totals 14 residues. Germline CDR1 is SGHNT and CDR2 is YYREEE (reference sequence). The V segment lost 3 bases and the J segment 5 bases; nucleotides outside the gene matches: 4. This chain's CDR3 is CASSWTGAQDTQYF. The CDR3 DNA reads as TGTGCCAGCAGCTGGACAGGGGCCCAAGATACGCAGTATTTT.

The rearrangement links TRBV18 to TRBJ2-5; D remains ambiguous. Per germline, CDR1 KGHSH and CDR2 LQKENI. The CDR3 totals 12 residues. Between the trimmed V and J ends, which lost 4 bases and 1 base, there was a span of 4 bases. The CDR3 protein is CASSLFQETQYF. CDR3 in DNA: TGTGCCAGCTCACTCTTCCAAGAGACCCAGTACTTC.

The rearrangement joins TRBV4-2 to TRBJ2-7; the D gene is possibly TRBD2 (5 bases). V was trimmed by 5 bases and J by 4 bases, leaving 18 bases between them. Germline V gene sequence: CDR1 LGHNA, CDR2 YNFKEQ. The CDR3 runs 15 residues. The CDR3 is CASSSAEGYMYEQYF. CDR3 DNA: TGTGCCAGCAGCTCGGCAGAGGGTTATATGTACGAGCAGTACTTC.

The rearrangement uses TRBV3-1 (or the pseudogene TRBV3-2) and TRBJ1-2; 10 nucleotides agree with TRBD1. CDR1 is LGHDT, CDR2 YNNKEL, per germline (reference sequence). There are 18 residues in the CDR3. Germline trimming cut 3 bases from V and 3 bases from J; bases unmatched to any gene: 13. CDR3 nucleotides: TGTGCCAGCAGCCACAGGGACAGGGGTGTTGTTTTTGACTATGGCTACACCTTC. Protein: CASSHRDRGVVFDYGYTF.